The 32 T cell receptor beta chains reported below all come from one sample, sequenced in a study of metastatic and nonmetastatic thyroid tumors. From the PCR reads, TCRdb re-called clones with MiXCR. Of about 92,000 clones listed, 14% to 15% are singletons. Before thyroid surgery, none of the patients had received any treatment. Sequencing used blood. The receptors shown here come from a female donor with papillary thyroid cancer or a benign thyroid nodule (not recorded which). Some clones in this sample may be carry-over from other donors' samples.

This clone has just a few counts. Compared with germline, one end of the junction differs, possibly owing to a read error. The CDR3 region has the DNA TGTGCCGGCAGTCTACAGGGATGGGACACTGAAGCTTTCTTT. Translation: CAGSLQGWDTEAFF. The V gene is TRBV12-3 or TRBV12-4, the J gene TRBJ1-1, with D tentatively TRBD1 (6 bases). The CDR3 is made up of 14 amino acids.

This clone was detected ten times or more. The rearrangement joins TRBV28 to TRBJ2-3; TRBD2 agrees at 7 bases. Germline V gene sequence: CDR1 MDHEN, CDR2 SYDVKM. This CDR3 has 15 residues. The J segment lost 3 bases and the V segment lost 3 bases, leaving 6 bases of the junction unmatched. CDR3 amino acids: CASSFGGTETDTQYF. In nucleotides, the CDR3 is TGTGCCAGCAGTTTCGGGGGGACGGAGACAGATACGCAGTATTTT.

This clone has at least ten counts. The DNA for the CDR3 is TGTGCCAGCAGTTTAGTCCCGCTTGGAGATACGCAGTATTTT. Protein sequence: CASSLVPLGDTQYF. V usage is TRBV12-3 or TRBV12-4 and J usage is TRBJ2-3; the D is unclear. Trimming took 1 base from V and 5 from J, leaving 10 bases between them. This CDR3 is built from 14 residues.

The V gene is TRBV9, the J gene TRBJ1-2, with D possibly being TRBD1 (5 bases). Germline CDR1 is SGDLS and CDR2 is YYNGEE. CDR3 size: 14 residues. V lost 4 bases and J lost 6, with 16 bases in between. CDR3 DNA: TGTGCCAGCAGCCCTTGGGGGGTAGCTGATGGCTACACCTTC. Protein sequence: CASSPWGVADGYTF.

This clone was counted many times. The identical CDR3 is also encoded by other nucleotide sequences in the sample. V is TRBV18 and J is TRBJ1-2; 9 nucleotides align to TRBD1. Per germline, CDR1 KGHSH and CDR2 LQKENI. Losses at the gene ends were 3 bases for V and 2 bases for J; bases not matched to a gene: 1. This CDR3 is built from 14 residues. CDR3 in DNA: TGTGCCAGCTCACCCGGGACAGGGAACTATGGCTACACCTTC. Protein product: CASSPGTGNYGYTF.

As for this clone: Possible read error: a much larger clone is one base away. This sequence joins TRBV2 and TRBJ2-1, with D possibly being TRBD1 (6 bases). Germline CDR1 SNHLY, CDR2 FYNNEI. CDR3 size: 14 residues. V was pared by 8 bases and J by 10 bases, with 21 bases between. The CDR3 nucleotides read TGTGCCAGCGAGGGCGATCCAGGGGTGTGGGAGCAGTTCTTC. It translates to CASEGDPGVWEQFF.

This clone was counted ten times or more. The CDR3 coding sequence is TGTGCCAGCAGTGATTCGAACGATCTTGAAGCTTTCTTT. This encodes CASSDSNDLEAFF. V gene TRBV2 combines with J gene TRBJ1-1; D is unresolved. Germline V gene lookup returns CDR1 SNHLY and CDR2 FYNNEI. The CDR3 is 13 amino acids. V lost 3 bases, J lost 7 bases, and 12 bases lay in between.

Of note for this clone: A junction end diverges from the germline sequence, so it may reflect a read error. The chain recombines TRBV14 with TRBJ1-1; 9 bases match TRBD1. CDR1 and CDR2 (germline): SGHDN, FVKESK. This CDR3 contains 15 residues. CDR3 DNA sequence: TGTGCCAGCGGCCAAGGGATCGGGACAGGGTCTGAATCTTTCTTT. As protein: CASGQGIGTGSESFF.

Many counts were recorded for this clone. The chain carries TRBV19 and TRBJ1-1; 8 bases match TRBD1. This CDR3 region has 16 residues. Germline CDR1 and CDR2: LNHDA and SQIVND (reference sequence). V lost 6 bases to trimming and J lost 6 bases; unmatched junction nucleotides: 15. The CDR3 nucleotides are TGTGCCAGTAGCCTAAGCCGGGACAGGCCTTTCGCTGAAGCTTTCTTT. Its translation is CASSLSRDRPFAEAFF.

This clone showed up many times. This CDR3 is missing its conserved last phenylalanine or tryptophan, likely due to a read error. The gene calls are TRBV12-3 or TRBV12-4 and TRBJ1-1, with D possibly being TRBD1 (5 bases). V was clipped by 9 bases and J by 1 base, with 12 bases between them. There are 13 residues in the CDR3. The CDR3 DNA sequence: TGTGCCAGTGTGGGGGTGAGGAACACTGAAGCTTTCTCT. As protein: CASVGVRNTEAFS.

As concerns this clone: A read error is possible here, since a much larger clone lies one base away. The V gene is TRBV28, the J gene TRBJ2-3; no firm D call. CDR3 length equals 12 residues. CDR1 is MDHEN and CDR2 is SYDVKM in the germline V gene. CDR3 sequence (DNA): TGTGCCATCAGTCTGGGAACAGATACGCAGTATTTT. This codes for CAISLGTDTQYF.

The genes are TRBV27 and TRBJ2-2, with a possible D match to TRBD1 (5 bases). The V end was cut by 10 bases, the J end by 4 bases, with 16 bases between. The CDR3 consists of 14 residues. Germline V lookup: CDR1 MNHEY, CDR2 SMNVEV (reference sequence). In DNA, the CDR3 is TGTGCCATCAGGACGGACATAACCACCGGGGAGCTGTTTTTT. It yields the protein CAIRTDITTGELFF.

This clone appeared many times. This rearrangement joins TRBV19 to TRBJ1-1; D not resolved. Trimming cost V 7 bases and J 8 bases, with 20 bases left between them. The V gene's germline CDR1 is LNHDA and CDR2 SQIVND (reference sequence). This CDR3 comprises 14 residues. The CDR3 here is CASTTIGVSREAFF. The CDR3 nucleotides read TGTGCCAGTACCACCATCGGGGTTTCCAGGGAAGCTTTCTTT.

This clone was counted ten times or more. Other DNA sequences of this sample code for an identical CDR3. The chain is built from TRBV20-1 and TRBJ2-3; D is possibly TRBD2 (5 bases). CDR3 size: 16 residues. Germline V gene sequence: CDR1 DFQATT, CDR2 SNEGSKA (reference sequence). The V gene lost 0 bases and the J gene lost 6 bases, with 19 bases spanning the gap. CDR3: CSARDEGSRTGDTQYF. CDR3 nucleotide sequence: TGCAGTGCTAGAGATGAAGGGTCCAGAACGGGGGATACGCAGTATTTT.

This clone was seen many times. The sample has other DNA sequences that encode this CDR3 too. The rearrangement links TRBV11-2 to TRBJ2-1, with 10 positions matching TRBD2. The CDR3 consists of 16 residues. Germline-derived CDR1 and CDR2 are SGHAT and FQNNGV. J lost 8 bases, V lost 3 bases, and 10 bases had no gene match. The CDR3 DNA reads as TGTGCCAGCAGCTTTTTGGCTAGCGGGGGCCTGGATGAGCAGTTCTTC. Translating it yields CASSFLASGGLDEQFF.

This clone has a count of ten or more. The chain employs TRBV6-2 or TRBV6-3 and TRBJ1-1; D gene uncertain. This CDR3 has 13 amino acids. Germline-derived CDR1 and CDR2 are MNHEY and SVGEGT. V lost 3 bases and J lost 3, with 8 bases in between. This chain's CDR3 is CASSYRRDTEAFF. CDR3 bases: TGTGCCAGCAGTTATAGACGGGACACTGAAGCTTTCTTT.

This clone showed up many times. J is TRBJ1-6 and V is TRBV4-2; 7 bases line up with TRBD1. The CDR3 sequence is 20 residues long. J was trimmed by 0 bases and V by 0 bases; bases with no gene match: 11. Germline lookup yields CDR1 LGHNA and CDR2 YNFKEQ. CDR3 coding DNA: TGTGCCAGCAGCCAAGAGGGAAGGTTGGACAGGAGCTCCTATAATTCACCCCTCCACTTT. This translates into CASSQEGRLDRSSYNSPLHF.

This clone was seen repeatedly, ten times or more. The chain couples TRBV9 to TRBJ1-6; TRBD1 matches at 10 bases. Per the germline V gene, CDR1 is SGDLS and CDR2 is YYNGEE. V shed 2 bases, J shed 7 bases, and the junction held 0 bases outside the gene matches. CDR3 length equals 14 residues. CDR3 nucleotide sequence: TGTGCCAGCAGCGTGGGACAGGGGAATTCACCCCTCCACTTT. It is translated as CASSVGQGNSPLHF.

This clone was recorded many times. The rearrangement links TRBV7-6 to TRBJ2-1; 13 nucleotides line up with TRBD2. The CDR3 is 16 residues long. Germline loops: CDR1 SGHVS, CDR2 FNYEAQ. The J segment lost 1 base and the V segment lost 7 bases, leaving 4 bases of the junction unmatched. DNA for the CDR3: TGTGCCAGCATCCAACTAGCGGGGGGGTCCTACAATGAGCAGTTCTTC. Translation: CASIQLAGGSYNEQFF.

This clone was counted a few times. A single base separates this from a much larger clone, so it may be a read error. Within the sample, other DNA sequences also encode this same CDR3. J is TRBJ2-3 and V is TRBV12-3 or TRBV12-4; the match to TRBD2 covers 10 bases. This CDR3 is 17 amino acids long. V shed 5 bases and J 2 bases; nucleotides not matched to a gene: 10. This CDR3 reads CASSPRYSGGPTDTQYF. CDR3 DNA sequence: TGTGCCAGCAGTCCACGATATAGCGGGGGGCCCACAGATACGCAGTATTTT.

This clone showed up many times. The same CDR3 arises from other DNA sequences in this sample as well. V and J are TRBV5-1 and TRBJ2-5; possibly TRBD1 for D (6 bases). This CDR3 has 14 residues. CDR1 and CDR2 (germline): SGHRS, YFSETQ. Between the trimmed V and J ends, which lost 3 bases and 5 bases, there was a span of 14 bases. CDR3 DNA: TGCGCCAGCAGCTCACAGGGTTCGGGGGAGACCCAGTACTTC. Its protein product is CASSSQGSGETQYF.

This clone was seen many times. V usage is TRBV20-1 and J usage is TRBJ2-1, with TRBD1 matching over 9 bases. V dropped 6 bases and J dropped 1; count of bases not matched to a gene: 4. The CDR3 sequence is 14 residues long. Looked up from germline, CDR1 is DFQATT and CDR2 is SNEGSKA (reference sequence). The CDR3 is CSARDRGSYNEQFF. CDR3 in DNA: TGCAGTGCCCGCGACAGGGGGTCCTACAATGAGCAGTTCTTC.

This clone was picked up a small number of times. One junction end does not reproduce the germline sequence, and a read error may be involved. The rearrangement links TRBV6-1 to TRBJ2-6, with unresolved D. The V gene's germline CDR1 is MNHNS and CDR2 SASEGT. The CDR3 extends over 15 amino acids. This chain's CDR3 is CASSHTVSVANVLTF. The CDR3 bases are TGTGCCAGCAGTCACACTGTCTCTGTGGCCAACGTCCTGACTTTC.

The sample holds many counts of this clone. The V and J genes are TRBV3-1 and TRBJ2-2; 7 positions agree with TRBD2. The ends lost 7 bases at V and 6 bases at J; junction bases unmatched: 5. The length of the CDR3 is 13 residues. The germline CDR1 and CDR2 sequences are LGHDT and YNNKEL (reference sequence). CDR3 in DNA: TGTGCCAGCACCCGCGGGGGTCCCGGGGAGCTGTTTTTT. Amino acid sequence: CASTRGGPGELFF.

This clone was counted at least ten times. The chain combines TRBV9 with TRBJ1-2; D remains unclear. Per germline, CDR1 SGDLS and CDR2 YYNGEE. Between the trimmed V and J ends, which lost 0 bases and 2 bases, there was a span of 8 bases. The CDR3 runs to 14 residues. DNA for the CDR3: TGTGCCAGCAGCGTAGGTGGCAAAAACTATGGCTACACCTTC. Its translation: CASSVGGKNYGYTF. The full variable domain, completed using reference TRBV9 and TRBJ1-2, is DSGVTQTPKHLITATGQRVTLRCSPRSGDLSVYWYQQSLDQGLQFLIQYYNGEERAKGNILERFSAQQFPDLHSELNLSSLELGDSALYFCASSVGGKNYGYTFGSGTRLTVV.

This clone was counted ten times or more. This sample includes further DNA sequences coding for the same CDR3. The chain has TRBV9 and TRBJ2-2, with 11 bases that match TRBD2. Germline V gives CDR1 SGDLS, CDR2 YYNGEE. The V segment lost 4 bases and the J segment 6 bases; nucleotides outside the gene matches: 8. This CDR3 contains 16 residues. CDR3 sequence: CASSSRLAGNSGELFF. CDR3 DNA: TGTGCCAGCAGCAGCAGACTAGCGGGGAATTCCGGGGAGCTGTTTTTT.

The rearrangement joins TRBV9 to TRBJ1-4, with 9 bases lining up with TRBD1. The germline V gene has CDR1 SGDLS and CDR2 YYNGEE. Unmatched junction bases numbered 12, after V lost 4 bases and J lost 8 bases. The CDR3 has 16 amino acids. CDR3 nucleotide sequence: TGTGCCAGCAGCTCACCCGGGGACAGGGTAGACGAAAAACTGTTTTTT. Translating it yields CASSSPGDRVDEKLFF.

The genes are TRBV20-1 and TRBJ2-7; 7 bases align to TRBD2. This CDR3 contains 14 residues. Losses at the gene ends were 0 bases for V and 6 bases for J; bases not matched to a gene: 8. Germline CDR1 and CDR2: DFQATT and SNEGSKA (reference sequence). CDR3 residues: CSARDGERDFEQYF. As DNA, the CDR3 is TGCAGTGCTAGAGATGGAGAGCGGGACTTCGAGCAGTACTTC.

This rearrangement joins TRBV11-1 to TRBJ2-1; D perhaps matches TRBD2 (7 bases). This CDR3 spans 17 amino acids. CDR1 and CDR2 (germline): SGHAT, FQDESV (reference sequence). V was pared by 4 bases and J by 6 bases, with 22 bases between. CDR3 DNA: TGTGCCAGCAGCTCCAGTACTATCGGGGGGCCGGGCAATGAGCAGTTCTTC. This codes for CASSSSTIGGPGNEQFF.

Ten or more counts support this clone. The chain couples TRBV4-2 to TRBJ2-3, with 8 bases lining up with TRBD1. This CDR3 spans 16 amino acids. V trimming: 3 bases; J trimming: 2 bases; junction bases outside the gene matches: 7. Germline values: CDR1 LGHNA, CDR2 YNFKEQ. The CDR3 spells CASSHFPGQDTDTQYF. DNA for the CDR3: TGTGCCAGCAGCCACTTCCCGGGACAGGACACAGATACGCAGTATTTT.

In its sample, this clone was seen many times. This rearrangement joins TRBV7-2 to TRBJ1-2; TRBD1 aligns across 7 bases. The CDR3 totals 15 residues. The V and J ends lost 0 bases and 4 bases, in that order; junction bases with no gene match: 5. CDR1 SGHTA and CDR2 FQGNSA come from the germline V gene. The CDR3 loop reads CASSLADGQVYGYTF. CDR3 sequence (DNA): TGTGCCAGCAGCTTAGCGGATGGACAGGTCTATGGCTACACCTTC.

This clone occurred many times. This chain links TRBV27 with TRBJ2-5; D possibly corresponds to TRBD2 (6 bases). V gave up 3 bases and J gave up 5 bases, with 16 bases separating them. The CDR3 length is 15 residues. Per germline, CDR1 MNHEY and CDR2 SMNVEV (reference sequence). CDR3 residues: CASSFHGLLQETQYF. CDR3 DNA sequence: TGTGCCAGCAGTTTCCACGGACTACTTCAGGAGACCCAGTACTTC.